One and the same sample provided the 17 T cell receptor beta chains below, sequenced in a study of cytomegalovirus exposure and HLA in healthy donors. Both 60 Vbeta primers and 13 Jbeta primers went into the PCR. Only in-frame clones appear in the TCRdb table, and some are missing; sequencing was by immunoSEQ multiplex PCR. The sample contains around 110,000 clones, over 60% of which appear only once. Sequenced sample: PBMCs. Receptors originate from a woman in her forties in good health and CMV-seropositive.

J is TRBJ1-1 and V is TRBV2; D is perhaps TRBD1 (5 bases). This CDR3 has 15 amino acids. Germline V CDR1 and CDR2: SNHLY, FYNNEI. Deletions cut 0 bases from V and 2 bases from J, with 10 bases between. CDR3 nucleotide sequence: TGTGCCAGCAGTGAAGCCCTCGGGGGAAACACTGAAGCTTTCTTT. It specifies CASSEALGGNTEAFF. Full variable domain (missing parts from reference TRBV2 and TRBJ1-1): EPEVTQTPSHQVTQMGQEVILRCVPISNHLYFYWYRQILGQKVEFLVSFYNNEISEKSEIFDDQFSVERPDGSNFTLKIRSTKLEDSAMYFCASSEALGGNTEAFFGQGTRLTVV.

This clone occurred a few times. V usage is TRBV6-1 and J usage is TRBJ2-7; D is unresolved. Trimming cost V 6 bases and J 3 bases, with 12 bases left between them. Germline V gives CDR1 MNHNS, CDR2 SASEGT. This CDR3 is built from 13 residues. The CDR3 reads CASRLSSDYEQYF. The CDR3 bases are TGTGCCAGCAGACTATCGAGCGACTACGAGCAGTACTTC.

This chain links TRBV7-9 with TRBJ1-4, with a possible D match to TRBD1 (6 bases). Germline CDR1 reads SEHNR; CDR2 reads FQNEAQ (reference sequence). The CDR3 contains 16 residues. Trimming left V 2 bases short and J 7 bases short, with 17 bases between. CDR3 sequence (DNA): TGTGCCAGCAGCTTAAGGTCCGGGACAACCGGTGAAAAACTGTTTTTT. Translation: CASSLRSGTTGEKLFF.

In this sample, this clone turned up a few times. V usage is TRBV7-9 and J usage is TRBJ1-5; TRBD1 aligns across 7 bases. This CDR3 is built from 17 residues. The V segment lost 1 base and the J segment 0 bases; nucleotides outside the gene matches: 6. Germline CDR1 is SEHNR and CDR2 is FQNEAQ (reference sequence). The CDR3 coding sequence is TGTGCCAGCAGCTTAGTGTGGGACAGTGATAGCAATCAGCCCCAGCATTTT. Amino acids: CASSLVWDSDSNQPQHF.

The chain's CDR3 is CASSLNQGGQGEGYTF. For the CDR3, the DNA is TGCGCCAGCAGCTTGAACCAAGGAGGGCAGGGAGAGGGCTACACCTTC. This chain connects TRBV5-1 to TRBJ1-2, with D possibly TRBD1 on 5 matching bases. Germline lookup yields CDR1 SGHRS and CDR2 YFSETQ. V was pared by 1 base and J by 8 bases, with 21 bases between. This CDR3 spans 16 amino acids. The full variable domain, with the rest looked up from reference TRBV5-1 and TRBJ1-2, is KAGVTQTPRYLIKTRGQQVTLSCSPISGHRSVSWYQQTPGQGLQFLFEYFSETQRNKGNFPGRFSGRQFSNSRSEMNVSTLELGDSALYLCASSLNQGGQGEGYTFGSGTRLTVV.

The rearrangement uses TRBV30 and TRBJ1-2; D might be TRBD1 (5 bases). Trimming took 0 bases from V and 7 from J, leaving 6 bases between them. CDR1 is GTSNPN, CDR2 SVGIG, per germline (reference sequence). The CDR3 sequence is 11 residues long. The chain's CDR3 is CAWSVGGGYTF. The CDR3 coding sequence is TGTGCCTGGAGTGTGGGGGGTGGCTACACCTTC.

The rearrangement links TRBV5-1 to TRBJ1-3, with 9 nucleotides matching TRBD1. Trimming cost V 3 bases and J 4 bases; bases outside gene matches: 8. Germline lookup yields CDR1 SGHRS and CDR2 YFSETQ. This CDR3 has 16 residues. The CDR3 reads CASSSSGTGIGNTIYF. CDR3 nucleotide sequence: TGCGCCAGCAGCTCCTCCGGGACAGGGATAGGAAACACCATATATTTT.

This clone came up a few times. The chain links TRBV27 to TRBJ1-5; 11 bases are shared with TRBD1. Looked up from germline, CDR1 is MNHEY and CDR2 is SMNVEV (reference sequence). V lost 2 bases, J lost 7 bases, and 10 bases stayed unmatched. There are 17 residues in the CDR3. As DNA, the CDR3 is TGTGCCAGCAGTTTAGTGGGACAGGGGGTGTACGGGCAGCCCCAGCATTTT. Translating gives CASSLVGQGVYGQPQHF.

The chain is built from TRBV30 and TRBJ1-2, with D uncertain. Looked up from germline, CDR1 is GTSNPN and CDR2 is SVGIG (reference sequence). This CDR3 is 15 amino acids long. V lost 0 bases, J lost 4 bases, and 15 bases lay in between. Here the CDR3 reads CAWSVRTAELYGYTF. CDR3 in DNA: TGTGCCTGGAGTGTACGAACAGCGGAGCTCTATGGCTACACCTTC.

The V gene is TRBV6-5, the J gene TRBJ2-7; TRBD2 matches at 12 bases. The length of the CDR3 is 14 residues. From germline, CDR1 is MNHEY and CDR2 SVGAGI. V lost 6 bases, J lost 3 bases, and 3 bases stayed unmatched. DNA for the CDR3: TGTGCCAGCAGATCGACTAGCGGGAGCTACGAGCAGTACTTC. It translates to CASRSTSGSYEQYF.

This clone was recorded only once. This chain joins TRBV6-4 and TRBJ1-2, with a weak D call TRBD1 (5 bases). Deletions cut 6 bases from V and 4 bases from J, with 15 bases between. In germline, CDR1 is MRHNA, CDR2 SNTAGT. This CDR3 region has 14 residues. The CDR3 region has the DNA TGTGCCAGCAGGCCCGAACAGGAGTCCTATGGCTACACCTTC. Translating it yields CASRPEQESYGYTF.

The chain joins TRBV7-9 to TRBJ2-1; TRBD2 matches at 7 bases. The V gene end was trimmed by 5 bases and the J gene end by 3 bases; junction bases not matched to a gene: 13. Germline-derived CDR1 and CDR2 are SEHNR and FQNEAQ (reference sequence). CDR3 length: 17 amino acids. The CDR3 protein is CASSRQLVTGGYNEQFF. The CDR3 nucleotides read TGTGCCAGCAGCCGTCAACTAGTCACGGGGGGCTACAATGAGCAGTTCTTC.

The V call is TRBV5-8, the J call TRBJ1-3, with 7 bases lining up with TRBD1. The CDR3 is 16 residues long. V shed 0 bases, J shed 0 bases, and the junction held 3 bases outside the gene matches. CDR1 and CDR2 (germline): SGHTS, YDEGEE. The CDR3 nucleotides are TGTGCCAGCAGCTTGGGGACAGGCTCCTCTGGAAACACCATATATTTT. It codes for CASSLGTGSSGNTIYF.

The CDR3 sequence: CASSLEGLAGDQEQYF. The CDR3 coding sequence is TGTGCCAGCAGTCTCGAGGGACTAGCGGGAGATCAAGAGCAGTACTTC. The rearrangement joins TRBV28 to TRBJ2-7, with 14 bases matching TRBD2. V gave up 5 bases and J gave up 7 bases; unmatched junction bases: 10. This CDR3 spans 16 amino acids. The germline gives CDR1 MDHEN, CDR2 SYDVKM.

This chain uses TRBV18 with TRBJ2-3; 16 nucleotides agree with TRBD2. The ends lost 6 bases at V and 1 base at J; junction bases unmatched: 7. Germline CDR1 KGHSH, CDR2 LQKENI. The CDR3 is 18 amino acids. The CDR3 region has the DNA TGTGCCAGCTCGATCGGGACTAGCGGGAGGGTAGGCACAGATACGCAGTATTTT. As protein: CASSIGTSGRVGTDTQYF.

This clone was seen a few times. The chain combines TRBV6-6 with TRBJ2-1; 9 bases map to TRBD1. V trimming: 6 bases; J trimming: 8 bases; junction bases outside the gene matches: 11. The CDR3 is 15 amino acids. The germline V gene has CDR1 MNHNY and CDR2 SVGAGI (reference sequence). CDR3 sequence (DNA): TGTGCCAGCAGCTACCGACAGGGGGAAGGAGATGAGCAGTTCTTC. Translating gives CASSYRQGEGDEQFF.

This clone is a singleton in its sample. J is TRBJ2-3 and V is TRBV2; 10 nucleotides agree with TRBD2. The V segment lost 6 bases and the J segment 3 bases; nucleotides outside the gene matches: 6. This CDR3 contains 15 residues. Per germline, CDR1 SNHLY and CDR2 FYNNEI. Written as DNA, the CDR3 is TGTGCCAGCAGGGCTAGCGGGAGCCGGACAGATACGCAGTATTTT. Residues: CASRASGSRTDTQYF. Full variable domain (rest looked up from reference TRBV2 and TRBJ2-3): EPEVTQTPSHQVTQMGQEVILRCVPISNHLYFYWYRQILGQKVEFLVSFYNNEISEKSEIFDDQFSVERPDGSNFTLKIRSTKLEDSAMYFCASRASGSRTDTQYFGPGTRLTVL.